The 19 T cell receptor beta chains given below trace back to one sample, sequenced in a study of PD-1 blockade in classical Hodgkin lymphoma. The table came from immunoSEQ multiplex PCR; TCRdb's copy has only in-frame clones and leaves some out. This table holds around 45,000 clones, about 77% found once. Time point: cycle 4 day 1 (C4D1), after around six weeks of nivolumab. All patients experienced relapse after autologous stem cell transplantation, and brentuximab vedotin exposure was variable. The specimen comprised peripheral blood mononuclear cells (PBMCs), sampled before the fourth cycle of nivolumab. All receptors derive from a human donor with classical Hodgkin lymphoma.

The rearrangement links TRBV2 to TRBJ2-2, with TRBD1 as a possible D gene (6 bases). The CDR3 runs to 15 residues. Germline assignment: CDR1 SNHLY and CDR2 FYNNEI. V was clipped by 2 bases and J by 8 bases, with 15 bases between them. The CDR3 protein is CASSESLQGIGELFF. The DNA of the CDR3 is TGTGCCAGCAGTGAATCACTACAGGGAATTGGGGAGCTGTTTTTT.

The gene calls are TRBV28 and TRBJ1-1; TRBD1 is a possible D gene (6 bases). V lost 8 bases and J 0 bases, leaving 16 bases between the germline ends. Germline V gene data show CDR1 as MDHEN and CDR2 as SYDVKM. This CDR3 is built from 15 residues. CDR3 in DNA: TGTGCCAGCTCTCAAGGAGGGGGATTGAACACTGAAGCTTTCTTT. Translating it yields CASSQGGGLNTEAFF.

As regards this clone: This sample also contains other DNA sequences that code for the same CDR3. The gene calls are TRBV18 and TRBJ1-6; TRBD1 matches 9 bases. The germline V gene encodes CDR1 KGHSH and CDR2 LQKENI. The CDR3 loop spans 16 amino acids. The J segment lost 3 bases and the V segment lost 3 bases, leaving 3 bases of the junction unmatched. The CDR3 loop is CASSPPGQGYNSPLHF. DNA of the CDR3: TGTGCCAGCTCACCTCCGGGACAGGGCTATAATTCACCCCTCCACTTT. The variable domain in full, with the rest retrieved from reference TRBV18 and TRBJ1-6, is NAGVMQNPRHLVRRRGQEARLRCSPMKGHSHVYWYRQLPEEGLKFMVYLQKENIIDESGMPKERFSAEFPKEGPSILRIQQVVRGDSAAYFCASSPPGQGYNSPLHFGNGTRLTVT.

The rearrangement links TRBV28 to TRBJ1-6; D may be TRBD1 (5 bases). Trimming cost V 2 bases and J 3 bases, with 8 bases left between them. The V gene's germline CDR1 is MDHEN and CDR2 SYDVKM. The CDR3 is 15 residues long. CDR3 protein: CASSLGGGYNSPLHF. The DNA of the CDR3 is TGTGCCAGCAGTTTAGGCGGGGGCTATAATTCACCCCTCCACTTT.

This clone was picked up a small number of times. This sequence joins TRBV19 and TRBJ1-5, with TRBD1 as a possible D gene (5 bases). The germline V gene has CDR1 LNHDA and CDR2 SQIVND (reference sequence). Deletions cut 3 bases from V and 0 bases from J, with 12 bases between. This CDR3 contains 16 residues. The CDR3 nucleotides read TGTGCCAGTAGTATCTGGGGGGGAAATAGCAATCAGCCCCAGCATTTT. Amino acid sequence: CASSIWGGNSNQPQHF.

This clone occurred once. The chain is built from TRBV19 and TRBJ2-7; tentatively, D is TRBD1 (6 bases). V dropped 0 bases and J dropped 6 bases, with 9 bases sitting between them. CDR1 LNHDA and CDR2 SQIVND come from the germline V gene (reference sequence). CDR3 length: 13 amino acids. The CDR3 sequence is CASSIDGQTEQYF. The DNA of the CDR3 is TGTGCCAGTAGTATAGATGGACAGACCGAGCAGTACTTC.

This chain links TRBV7-9 with TRBJ2-7, with TRBD1 matching 8 bases. The trim removed 6 bases at V and 3 bases at J, leaving 4 bases unmatched. The CDR3 is made up of 13 amino acids. Looked up from germline, CDR1 is SEHNR and CDR2 is FQNEAQ (reference sequence). The CDR3 nucleotides are TGTGCCAGCAGTCTACAGGGGGTCTACGAGCAGTACTTC. Its protein product is CASSLQGVYEQYF.

The V gene is TRBV7-9, the J gene TRBJ1-1; D is uncertain. Germline V gives CDR1 SEHNR, CDR2 FQNEAQ (reference sequence). Trimming shortened V by 2 bases and J by 0 bases, and 4 bases separated the two germline ends. This CDR3 has 13 residues. For the CDR3, the DNA is TGTGCCAGCAGCTTAACGGTGAACACTGAAGCTTTCTTT. Its translation: CASSLTVNTEAFF.

This sequence joins TRBV9 and TRBJ1-4, with a weak D call TRBD1 (6 bases). From germline, CDR1 is SGDLS and CDR2 YYNGEE. The CDR3 runs to 15 residues. V was cut by 0 bases and J by 8 bases, with 14 bases left in between. CDR3 sequence reads: CASSVGTGSMEKLFF. The CDR3 DNA follows: TGTGCCAGCAGCGTAGGCACAGGGTCAATGGAAAAACTGTTTTTT.

The chain uses TRBV5-1 and TRBJ2-5; 15 positions agree with TRBD2. Germline V gene lookup returns CDR1 SGHRS and CDR2 YFSETQ. The CDR3 contains 17 residues. V lost 2 bases to trimming and J lost 5 bases; unmatched junction nucleotides: 7. For the CDR3, the DNA is TGCGCCAGCAGCTTCGGGACTAGCGGGGGGAGGGCGGAGACCCAGTACTTC. Its translation: CASSFGTSGGRAETQYF.

Written as DNA, the CDR3 is TGTGCCAGCAGTGCTAGGGGGACTGGGGCCAACGTCCTGACTTTC. The encoded protein is CASSARGTGANVLTF. V is TRBV2 and J is TRBJ2-6, with D possibly matching TRBD1 (6 bases). The germline V and J ends were trimmed by 4 bases and 2 bases, with 9 bases remaining between them. The CDR3 consists of 15 residues. Germline V gene sequence: CDR1 SNHLY, CDR2 FYNNEI.

J is TRBJ2-7 and V is TRBV11-3, with D perhaps matching TRBD1 (5 bases). V was trimmed by 3 bases and J by 9 bases, leaving 15 bases between them. In germline, CDR1 is SGHNT, CDR2 YENEEA. The CDR3 loop spans 13 amino acids. CDR3 DNA: TGTGCCAGCAGCTTCTCGACAGCTACGGTGCAGTACTTC. Translating gives CASSFSTATVQYF.

V is TRBV7-9 and J is TRBJ2-3, with D perhaps assigned TRBD1 or TRBD2 (6 bases each). Germline values: CDR1 SEHNR, CDR2 FQNEAQ (reference sequence). Trimming removed 4 bases from V and 3 bases from J, with 14 bases in between. The CDR3 covers 15 residues. The CDR3 bases are TGTGCCAGCAGCTCCTGGGGGGCCGGGACAGATACGCAGTATTTT. Encoded protein: CASSSWGAGTDTQYF.

The gene calls are TRBV14 and TRBJ1-3; D remains unclear. This CDR3 has 16 residues. Per the germline V gene, CDR1 is SGHDN and CDR2 is FVKESK. V was cut by 0 bases and J by 0 bases, with 9 bases left in between. Written as DNA, the CDR3 is TGTGCCAGCAGCCAAGAGTGGCAGTACTCTGGAAACACCATATATTTT. Translation gives CASSQEWQYSGNTIYF.

This sequence joins TRBV7-3 and TRBJ1-5; 11 bases align to TRBD1. Trimming took 3 bases from V and 6 from J; bases not matched to a gene: 4. Germline V gene data show CDR1 as SGHTA and CDR2 as FQGTGA. There are 15 residues in the CDR3. The CDR3 reads CASSLDGQGAQPQHF. CDR3 nucleotides: TGTGCCAGCAGCTTGGATGGACAGGGGGCTCAGCCCCAGCATTTT.

The V call is TRBV5-5, the J call TRBJ2-5; D may correspond to TRBD1 or TRBD2 (6 bases each). Trimming shortened V by 4 bases and J by 3 bases, and 19 bases separated the two germline ends. The CDR3 is 16 residues long. Germline V CDR1 and CDR2: SGHKS, YYEKEE (reference sequence). In nucleotides, the CDR3 is TGTGCCAGCAGCGACCTCCTAAGGGGGGCGGAAGAGACCCAGTACTTC. Amino acids: CASSDLLRGAEETQYF.

The V and J genes are TRBV28 and TRBJ1-4, with a possible D match to TRBD1 (5 bases). The length of the CDR3 is 14 residues. Trimming cost V 5 bases and J 5 bases, with 12 bases left between them. Germline V gene sequence: CDR1 MDHEN, CDR2 SYDVKM. DNA for the CDR3: TGTGCCAGCAGTCAGACCTGGGGGAATGAAAAACTGTTTTTT. As protein: CASSQTWGNEKLFF.

The chain couples TRBV11-3 to TRBJ2-7, with TRBD1 matching 8 bases. Germline loops: CDR1 SGHNT, CDR2 YENEEA. This CDR3 contains 14 residues. The trim removed 6 bases at V and 5 bases at J, leaving 9 bases unmatched. The CDR3 sequence: CASSWTGIGDEQYF. The DNA of the CDR3 is TGTGCCAGCAGTTGGACAGGGATTGGCGACGAGCAGTACTTC. The variable domain in full, completed from reference TRBV11-3 and TRBJ2-7, reads EAGVVQSPRYKIIEKKQPVAFWCNPISGHNTLYWYLQNLGQGPELLIRYENEEAVDDSQLPKDRFSAERLKGVDSTLKIQPAELGDSAVYLCASSWTGIGDEQYFGPGTRLTVT.

This clone came up a few times. The J gene is TRBJ1-6, the V gene TRBV7-6; D call uncertain. The germline V gene has CDR1 SGHVS and CDR2 FNYEAQ. Trimming took 4 bases from V and 1 from J, leaving 11 bases between them. The CDR3 sequence is 16 residues long. CDR3: CASSSSPASYNSPLHF. CDR3 nucleotides: TGTGCCAGCAGCTCTAGTCCGGCGTCCTATAATTCACCCCTCCACTTT.